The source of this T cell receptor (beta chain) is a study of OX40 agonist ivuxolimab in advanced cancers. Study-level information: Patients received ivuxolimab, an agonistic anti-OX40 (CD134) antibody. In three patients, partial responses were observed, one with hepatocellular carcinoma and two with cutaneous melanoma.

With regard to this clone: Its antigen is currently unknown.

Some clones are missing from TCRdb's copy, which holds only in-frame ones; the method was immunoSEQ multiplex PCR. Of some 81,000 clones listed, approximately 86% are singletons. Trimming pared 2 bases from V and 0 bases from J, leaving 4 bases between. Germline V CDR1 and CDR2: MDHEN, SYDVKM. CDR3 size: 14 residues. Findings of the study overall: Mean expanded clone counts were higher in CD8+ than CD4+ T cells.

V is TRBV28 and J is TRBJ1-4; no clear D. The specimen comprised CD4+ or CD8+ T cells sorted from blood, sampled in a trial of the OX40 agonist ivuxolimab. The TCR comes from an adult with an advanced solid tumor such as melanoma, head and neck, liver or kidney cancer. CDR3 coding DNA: TGTGCCAGCAGTTTACGGTCAACTAATGAAAAACTGTTTTTT. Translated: CASSLRSTNEKLFF.